These 13 T cell receptor beta chains came from one sample sequenced in a study of blood T cell repertoires in COVID-19. Generated by immunoSEQ multiplex PCR, the TCRdb table keeps only in-frame clones and is missing some. The sample contains around 300,000 clones, about 86% of which appear only once. The material sequenced was peripheral blood. The source of these receptors is a man aged 30 to 39 with active or convalescent COVID-19.

The V call is TRBV21-1, the J call TRBJ2-7; the table's D gene call, TRBD1, was not cross checked with the DNA. TRBV21-1 is a documented pseudogene. CDR3 length equals 14 residues. CDR3 in amino acids: CASPNPGHNGEQYF. CDR3 sequence (DNA): TGTGCCAGCCCAAACCCAGGGCACAACGGGGAGCAGTACTTC.

J is TRBJ1-4 and V is TRBV7-9, with 8 bases fitting TRBD1. This CDR3 is built from 15 residues. Germline assignment: CDR1 SEHNR and CDR2 FQNEAQ (reference sequence). V shed 3 bases and J 6 bases; nucleotides not matched to a gene: 6. In DNA form, the CDR3 reads TGTGCCAGCAGCTTCGAACAGGGGGTGGATGAAAAACTGTTTTTT. Its translation: CASSFEQGVDEKLFF.

The chain carries TRBV19 and TRBJ2-1; TRBD1 matches 12 bases. This CDR3 comprises 15 residues. Germline values: CDR1 LNHDA, CDR2 SQIVND (reference sequence). V lost 6 bases, J lost 7 bases, and 7 bases stayed unmatched. The CDR3 bases are TGTGCCAGTAGGTCGGGACAGGGGGCTTTGAATGAGCAGTTCTTC. Translating it yields CASRSGQGALNEQFF.

V usage is TRBV9 and J usage is TRBJ2-5; D is uncertain. In germline, CDR1 is SGDLS, CDR2 YYNGEE. Trimming pared 2 bases from V and 5 bases from J, leaving 10 bases between. The CDR3 covers 13 residues. Written as DNA, the CDR3 is TGTGCCAGCAGCGTCTCACCCAGGGAGACCCAGTACTTC. Its translation: CASSVSPRETQYF.

CDR3 DNA sequence: TGCGCCAGCAGCCAACAAACAGGGGACGGTCAGCCCCAGCATTTT. This translates into CASSQQTGDGQPQHF. The rearrangement links TRBV4-1 to TRBJ1-5; 7 bases fit TRBD1. The CDR3 sequence is 15 residues long. V trimming: 2 bases; J trimming: 6 bases; junction bases outside the gene matches: 7. Per germline, CDR1 MGHRA and CDR2 YSYEKL.

The chain is built from TRBV4-3 and TRBJ2-3, with 10 bases identical to TRBD1. The CDR3 has 15 amino acids. The V gene's germline CDR1 is LGHNA and CDR2 YSLEER. V shed 6 bases and J 5 bases; nucleotides not matched to a gene: 8. CDR3: CASRPGTGVQDTQYF. DNA for the CDR3: TGCGCCAGCAGACCCGGGACAGGGGTCCAAGATACGCAGTATTTT.

The J gene is TRBJ2-3, the V gene TRBV3-1 (or the pseudogene TRBV3-2); D not certain. The germline gives CDR1 LGHDT, CDR2 YNNKEL (reference sequence). The V gene lost 3 bases and the J gene lost 1 base, with 5 bases spanning the gap. The CDR3 has 13 amino acids. CDR3 in DNA: TGTGCCAGCAGCCAGGCCCGCACAGATACGCAGTATTTT. It translates to CASSQARTDTQYF.

The chain combines TRBV5-1 with TRBJ1-1, with TRBD1 matching 9 bases. V shed 5 bases, J shed 0 bases, and the junction held 11 bases outside the gene matches. The V gene's germline CDR1 is SGHRS and CDR2 YFSETQ. The CDR3 contains 17 residues. The CDR3 bases are TGCGCCAGCAGGGCTGGGACAGGGTGGGGGATGAACACTGAAGCTTTCTTT. Its protein is CASRAGTGWGMNTEAFF.

V and J are TRBV5-1 and TRBJ1-5; D uncertain. V shed 1 base and J shed 3 bases, with 5 bases lying between them. The CDR3 totals 13 residues. Germline assignment: CDR1 SGHRS and CDR2 YFSETQ. CDR3 amino acids: CASSLTVNQPQHF. CDR3 in DNA: TGCGCCAGCAGCTTGACAGTCAATCAGCCCCAGCATTTT.

CDR3 residues: CASSQHLRDSSSGNTIYF. The CDR3 DNA follows: TGCGCCAGCAGCCAACACCTCCGCGACTCGAGCTCTGGAAACACCATATATTTT. The rearrangement uses TRBV4-3 and TRBJ1-3; no reliable D call. Trimming pared 2 bases from V and 0 bases from J, leaving 17 bases between. Germline CDR1 and CDR2: LGHNA and YSLEER. The CDR3 consists of 18 residues.

V and J are TRBV6-5 and TRBJ2-7; maybe TRBD2 (6 bases). This CDR3 has 14 amino acids. Looked up from germline, CDR1 is MNHEY and CDR2 is SVGAGI. V was clipped by 1 base and J by 0 bases, with 7 bases between them. The CDR3 is CASSYWRGSYEQYF. The DNA of the CDR3 is TGTGCCAGCAGTTACTGGAGGGGCTCCTACGAGCAGTACTTC.

The gene calls are TRBV18 and TRBJ2-7; D uncertain. The V end lost 2 bases, the J end lost 0 bases, and 5 bases lay between the germline ends. Germline lookup yields CDR1 KGHSH and CDR2 LQKENI. This CDR3 is 13 amino acids long. Written as DNA, the CDR3 is TGTGCCAGCTCACCATCGAGCTCCTACGAGCAGTACTTC. This sequence encodes CASSPSSSYEQYF.

The chain uses TRBV7-9 and TRBJ2-2, with TRBD2 matching 7 bases. CDR1 is SEHNR and CDR2 is FQNEAQ in the germline V gene (reference sequence). V lost 4 bases, J lost 7 bases, and 18 bases stayed unmatched. There are 18 residues in the CDR3. The CDR3 is CASSSPGEGPDGDGELFF. In nucleotides, the CDR3 is TGTGCCAGCAGCTCCCCCGGGGAGGGTCCCGACGGGGACGGGGAGCTGTTTTTT.